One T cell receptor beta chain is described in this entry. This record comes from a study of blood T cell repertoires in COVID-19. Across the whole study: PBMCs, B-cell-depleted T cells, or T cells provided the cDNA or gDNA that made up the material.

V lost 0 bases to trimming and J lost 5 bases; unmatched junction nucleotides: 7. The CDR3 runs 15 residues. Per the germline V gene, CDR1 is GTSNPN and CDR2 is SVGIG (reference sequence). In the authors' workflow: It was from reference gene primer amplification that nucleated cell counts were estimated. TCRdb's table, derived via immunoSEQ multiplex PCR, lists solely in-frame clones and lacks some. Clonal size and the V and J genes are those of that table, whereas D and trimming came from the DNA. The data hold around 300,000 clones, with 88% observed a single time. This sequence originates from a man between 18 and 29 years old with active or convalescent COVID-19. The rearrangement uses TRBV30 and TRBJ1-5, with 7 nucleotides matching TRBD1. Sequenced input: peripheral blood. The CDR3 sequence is CAWSVKDRKHQPQHF. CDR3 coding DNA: TGTGCCTGGAGTGTAAAGGACAGGAAACATCAGCCCCAGCATTTT.